The sequence of this T cell receptor beta chain was determined in a study of blood T cell repertoires in COVID-19 (dated by TCRdb to 2018 to 2021). Describing the broader study: Samples from collaborators originated in the United States, Italy and Spain and spanned both the acute and convalescent phases of COVID-19. The repertoires were released in a freely available public database meant as a resource for research on the immune response to SARS-CoV-2. The prospective study material was composed of cDNA or gDNA derived from T cells, B-cell-depleted T cells, or PBMCs. Where available, HLA class I and class II types were obtained from metadata supplied by the sample provider rather than from assay-based typing. Nearly every sample came with metadata listing a de-identified subject ID, COVID-19 status, age in years and sex. Deeply sampled blood TCRbeta repertoires from subjects exposed to, actively infected with, or recovered from COVID-19 were included in the dataset. The samples were drawn from two sources: the first 160 participants of the ongoing ImmuneRACE study, and 1,000 to 1,500 subjects contributed by 6 global collaborators.

The CDR3 contains 17 residues, cysteine and phenylalanine counted. Only CDR3 DNA remains: 51 bases, in frame from the first base. The junction shows trimming of 5 bases on V and 1 base on J, plus 18 bases between the germline ends. From the germline V gene (reference sequence), CDR1 is LNHNV and CDR2 is YYDKDF. The immunoSEQ Assay, a bias-controlled multiplex PCR, was used to amplify TCRbeta CDR3 regions from genomic DNA. The paper's data handling went like this. The number of nucleated cells in each sample was estimated from the amplification of reference gene primers within the assay. Sequence reads were collapsed and filtered to measure the absolute abundance of every unique TCRbeta CDR3 rearrangement. For each sample, productive Simpson clonality was calculated by taking the square root of Simpson's diversity index across productive rearrangements. TCRdb re-hosts the immuneACCESS table, in-frame sequences only. Its copies lack some clones; in the studies checked, an unresolved V gene accounts for under half of them, and the cause for the rest is not known. Clone size and V and J calls were adopted from that table, with D and trimming inferred from the DNA. The sample yields about 330,000 clones; over 75% were counted once. Just over 7% of the sample lies in the top ten.

Each collaborating institution followed its own protocols to collect whole blood in K2EDTA tubes. Collaborator samples were shipped for TCRbeta analysis as frozen whole blood, isolated PBMCs, or DNA extracted from either sample type. About this clone itself: Which antigen it targets is not known. No base-level quality is on record; no much larger clone is a single base apart.

The investigation overall reported the following: How much clinical and demographic metadata was included differed by source and by participant, and the metadata was provided uncurated.

This clonotype was sampled from a human donor in a cohort sampled during active COVID-19. Material for sequencing was peripheral blood. The chain joins TRBV15 to TRBJ1-5; the D gene is perhaps TRBD1, on 6 matching bases. The nucleotide sequence is TGTGCCACCAGCTCGTCCCGGACAGAAAAAAGCAATCAGCCCCAGCATTTT. The translation is CATSSSRTEKSNQPQHF.